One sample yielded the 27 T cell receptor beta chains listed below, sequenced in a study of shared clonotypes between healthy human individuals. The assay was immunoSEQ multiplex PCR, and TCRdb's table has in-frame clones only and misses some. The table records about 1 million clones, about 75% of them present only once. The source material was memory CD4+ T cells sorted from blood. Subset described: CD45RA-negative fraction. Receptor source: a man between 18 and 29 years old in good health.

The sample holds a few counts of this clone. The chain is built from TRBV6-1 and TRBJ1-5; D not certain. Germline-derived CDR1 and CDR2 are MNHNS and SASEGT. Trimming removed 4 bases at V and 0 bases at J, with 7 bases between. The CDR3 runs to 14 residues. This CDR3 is CASSGSSSNQPQHF. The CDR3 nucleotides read TGTGCCAGCAGTGGGTCGTCTAGCAATCAGCCCCAGCATTTT.

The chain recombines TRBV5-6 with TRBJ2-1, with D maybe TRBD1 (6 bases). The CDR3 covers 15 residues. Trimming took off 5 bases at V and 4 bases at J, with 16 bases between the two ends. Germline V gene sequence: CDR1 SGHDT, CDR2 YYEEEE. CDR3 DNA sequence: TGTGCCAGCAGTTTCACAGGGAATAAATACAATGAGCAGTTCTTC. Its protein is CASSFTGNKYNEQFF.

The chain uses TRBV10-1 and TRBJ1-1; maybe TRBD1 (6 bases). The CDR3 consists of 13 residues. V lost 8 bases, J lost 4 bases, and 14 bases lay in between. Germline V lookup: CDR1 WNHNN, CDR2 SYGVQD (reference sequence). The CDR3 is CASSTNRATEAFF. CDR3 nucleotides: TGCGCCAGCTCCACCAACAGGGCCACTGAAGCTTTCTTT.

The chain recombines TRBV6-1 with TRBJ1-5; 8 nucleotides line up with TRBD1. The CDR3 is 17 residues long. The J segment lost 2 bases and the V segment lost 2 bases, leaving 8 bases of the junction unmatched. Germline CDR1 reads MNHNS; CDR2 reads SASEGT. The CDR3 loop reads CASSEWQGAVGNQPQHF. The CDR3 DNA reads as TGTGCCAGCAGTGAATGGCAGGGGGCGGTGGGCAATCAGCCCCAGCATTTT.

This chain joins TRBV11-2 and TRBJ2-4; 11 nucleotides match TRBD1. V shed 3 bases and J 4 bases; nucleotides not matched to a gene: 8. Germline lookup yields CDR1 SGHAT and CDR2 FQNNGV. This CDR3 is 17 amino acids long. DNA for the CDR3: TGTGCCAGCAGCTTGGGGACAGGGGGATTCGGTAAAAACATTCAGTACTTC. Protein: CASSLGTGGFGKNIQYF.

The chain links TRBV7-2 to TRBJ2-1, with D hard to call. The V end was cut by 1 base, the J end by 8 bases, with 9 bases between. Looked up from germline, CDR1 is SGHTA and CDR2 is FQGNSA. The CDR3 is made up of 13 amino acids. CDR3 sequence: CASSLERNHEQFF. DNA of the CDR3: TGTGCCAGCAGCTTAGAGAGAAACCATGAGCAGTTCTTC.

CDR3 DNA sequence: TGTGCCAGCAGTTTTAGCAGGAGCTCCGATCCTTCACCCCTCCACTTT. Protein: CASSFSRSSDPSPLHF. V usage is TRBV27 and J usage is TRBJ1-6; D remains ambiguous. The ends were cut back, 3 bases at V and 9 bases at J, with 18 bases in the middle. The CDR3 is made up of 16 amino acids. CDR1 and CDR2 from the germline V gene are MNHEY and SMNVEV (reference sequence).

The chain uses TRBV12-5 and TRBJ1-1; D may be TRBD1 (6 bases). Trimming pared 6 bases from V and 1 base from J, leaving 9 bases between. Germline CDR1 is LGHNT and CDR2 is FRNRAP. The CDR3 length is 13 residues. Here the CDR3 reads CASGSGANTEAFF. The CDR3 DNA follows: TGTGCTAGTGGGTCAGGGGCGAACACTGAAGCTTTCTTT.

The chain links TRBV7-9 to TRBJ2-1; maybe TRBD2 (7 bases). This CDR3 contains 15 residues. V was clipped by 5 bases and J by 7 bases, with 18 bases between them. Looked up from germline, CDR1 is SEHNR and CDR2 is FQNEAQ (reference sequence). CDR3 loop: CASSGRGASGNEQFF. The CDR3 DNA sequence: TGTGCCAGCAGCGGCCGGGGGGCTAGCGGTAATGAGCAGTTCTTC.

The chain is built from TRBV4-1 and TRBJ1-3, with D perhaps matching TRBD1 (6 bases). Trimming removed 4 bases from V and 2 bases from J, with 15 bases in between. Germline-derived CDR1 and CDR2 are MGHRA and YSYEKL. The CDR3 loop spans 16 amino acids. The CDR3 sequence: CASSLRSQGTGNTIYF. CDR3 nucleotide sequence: TGCGCCAGCAGCCTACGTTCACAGGGCACTGGAAACACCATATATTTT.

CDR3 nucleotide sequence: TGTGCCAGTAGCAGGGAGGGGAATGGCTACACCTTC. It is translated as CASSREGNGYTF. This chain connects TRBV19 to TRBJ1-2; tentatively, D is TRBD1 (5 bases). Germline CDR1 is LNHDA and CDR2 is SQIVND (reference sequence). V lost 6 bases and J lost 6, with 11 bases in between. The CDR3 spans 12 residues.

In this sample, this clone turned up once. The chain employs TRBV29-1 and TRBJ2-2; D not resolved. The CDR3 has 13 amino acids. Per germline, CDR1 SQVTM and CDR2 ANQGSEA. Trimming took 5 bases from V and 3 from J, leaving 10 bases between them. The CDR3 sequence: CSVSRTDTGELFF. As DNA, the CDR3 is TGCAGCGTTAGTAGGACGGACACCGGGGAGCTGTTTTTT.

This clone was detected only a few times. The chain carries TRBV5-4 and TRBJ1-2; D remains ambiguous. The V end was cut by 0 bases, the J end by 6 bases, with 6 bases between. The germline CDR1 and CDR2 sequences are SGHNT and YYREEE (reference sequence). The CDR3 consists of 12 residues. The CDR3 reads CASSLGVNGYTF. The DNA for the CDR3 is TGTGCCAGCAGCTTGGGGGTGAATGGCTACACCTTC.

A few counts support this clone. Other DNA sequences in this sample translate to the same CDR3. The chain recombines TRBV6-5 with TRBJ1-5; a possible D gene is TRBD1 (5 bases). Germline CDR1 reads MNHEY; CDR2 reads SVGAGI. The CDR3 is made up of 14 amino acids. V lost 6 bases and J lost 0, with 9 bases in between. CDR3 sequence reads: CASSQQDSNQPQHF. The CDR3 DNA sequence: TGTGCCAGCAGCCAACAGGATAGCAATCAGCCCCAGCATTTT.

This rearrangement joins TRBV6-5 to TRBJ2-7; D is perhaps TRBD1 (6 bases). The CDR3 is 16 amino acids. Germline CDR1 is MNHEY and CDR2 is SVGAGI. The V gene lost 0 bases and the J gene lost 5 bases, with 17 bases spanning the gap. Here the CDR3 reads CASSYSPPGVGDEQYF. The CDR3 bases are TGTGCCAGCAGTTACTCACCTCCAGGGGTCGGAGACGAGCAGTACTTC.

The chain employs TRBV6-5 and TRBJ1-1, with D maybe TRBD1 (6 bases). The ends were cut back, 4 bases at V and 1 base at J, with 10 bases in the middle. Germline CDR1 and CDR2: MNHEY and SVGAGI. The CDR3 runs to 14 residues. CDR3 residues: CASSLQGPNTEAFF. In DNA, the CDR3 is TGTGCCAGCAGTTTACAGGGACCGAACACTGAAGCTTTCTTT.

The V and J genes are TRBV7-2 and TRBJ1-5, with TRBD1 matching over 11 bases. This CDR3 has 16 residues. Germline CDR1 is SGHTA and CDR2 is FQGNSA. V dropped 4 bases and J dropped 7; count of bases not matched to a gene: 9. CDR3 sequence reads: CASSSRGQGVGQPQHF. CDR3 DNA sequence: TGTGCCAGCAGCTCTAGGGGACAGGGGGTAGGACAGCCCCAGCATTTT.

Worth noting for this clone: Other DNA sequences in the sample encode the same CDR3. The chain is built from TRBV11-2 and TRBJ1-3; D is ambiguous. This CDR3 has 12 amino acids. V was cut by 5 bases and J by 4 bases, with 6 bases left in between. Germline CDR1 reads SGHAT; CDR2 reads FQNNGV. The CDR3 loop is CASSLSGNTIYF. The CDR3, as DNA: TGTGCCAGCAGCCTCTCAGGAAACACCATATATTTT.

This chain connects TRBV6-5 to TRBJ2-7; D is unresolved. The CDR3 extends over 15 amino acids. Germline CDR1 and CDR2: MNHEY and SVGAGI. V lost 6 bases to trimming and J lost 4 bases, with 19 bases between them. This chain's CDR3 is CASRLKTVQSYEQYF. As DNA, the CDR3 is TGTGCCAGCAGGCTAAAGACTGTCCAATCTTACGAGCAGTACTTC.

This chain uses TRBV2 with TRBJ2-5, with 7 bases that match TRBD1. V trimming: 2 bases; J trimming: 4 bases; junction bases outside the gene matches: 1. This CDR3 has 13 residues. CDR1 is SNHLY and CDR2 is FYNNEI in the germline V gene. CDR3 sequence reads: CASSETGAETQYF. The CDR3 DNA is TGTGCCAGCAGTGAAACAGGGGCAGAGACCCAGTACTTC.

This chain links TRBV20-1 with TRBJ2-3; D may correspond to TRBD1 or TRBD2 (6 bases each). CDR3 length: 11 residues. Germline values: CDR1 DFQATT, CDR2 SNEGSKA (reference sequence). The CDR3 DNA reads TGCGGGGGCGGGATCACAGATACGCAGTATTTT. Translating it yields CGGGITDTQYF.

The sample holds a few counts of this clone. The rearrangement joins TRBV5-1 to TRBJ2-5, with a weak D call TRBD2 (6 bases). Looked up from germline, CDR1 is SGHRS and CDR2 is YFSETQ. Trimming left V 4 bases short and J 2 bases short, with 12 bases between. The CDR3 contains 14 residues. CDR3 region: CASSRESSQETQYF. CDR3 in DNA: TGCGCCAGCAGCCGGGAGTCCAGTCAAGAGACCCAGTACTTC.

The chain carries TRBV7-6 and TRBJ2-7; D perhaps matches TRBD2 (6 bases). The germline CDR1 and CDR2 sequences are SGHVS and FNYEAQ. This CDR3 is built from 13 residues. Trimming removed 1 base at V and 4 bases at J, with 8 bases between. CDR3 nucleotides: TGTGCCAGCAGCTTAGTACGGGGGTACGAGCAGTACTTC. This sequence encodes CASSLVRGYEQYF.

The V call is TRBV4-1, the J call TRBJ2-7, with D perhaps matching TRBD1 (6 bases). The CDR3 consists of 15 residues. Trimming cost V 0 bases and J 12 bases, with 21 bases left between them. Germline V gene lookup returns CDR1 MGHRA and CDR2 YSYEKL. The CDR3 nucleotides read TGCGCCAGCAGCCAAGATAGAGGCAGGGGCCCGCCCATGTACTTC. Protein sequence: CASSQDRGRGPPMYF.

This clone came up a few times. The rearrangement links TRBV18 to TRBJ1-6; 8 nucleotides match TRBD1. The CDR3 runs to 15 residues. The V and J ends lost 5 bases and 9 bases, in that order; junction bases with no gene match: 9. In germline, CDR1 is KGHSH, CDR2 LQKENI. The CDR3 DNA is TGTGCCAGCTCAGATGCTGGACAGGGAAGTTCACCCCTCCACTTT. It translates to CASSDAGQGSSPLHF.

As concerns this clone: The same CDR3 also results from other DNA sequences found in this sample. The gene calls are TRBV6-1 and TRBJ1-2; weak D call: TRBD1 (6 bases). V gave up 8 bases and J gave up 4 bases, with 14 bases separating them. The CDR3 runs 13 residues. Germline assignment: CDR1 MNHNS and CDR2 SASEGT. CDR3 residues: CASRGGGGYGYTF. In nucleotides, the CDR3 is TGTGCCAGCCGCGGAGGGGGAGGCTATGGCTACACCTTC.

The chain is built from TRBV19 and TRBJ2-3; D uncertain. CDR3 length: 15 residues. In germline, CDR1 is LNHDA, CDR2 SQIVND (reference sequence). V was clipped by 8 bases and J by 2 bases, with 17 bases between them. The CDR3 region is CASSEPLPSTDTQYF. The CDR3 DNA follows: TGTGCCAGTTCTGAGCCCCTTCCGTCCACAGATACGCAGTATTTT. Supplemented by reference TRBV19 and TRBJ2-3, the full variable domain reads DGGITQSPKYLFRKEGQNVTLSCEQNLNHDAMYWYRQDPGQGLRLIYYSQIVNDFQKGDIAEGYSVSREKKESFPLTVTSAQKNPTAFYLCASSEPLPSTDTQYFGPGTRLTVL.